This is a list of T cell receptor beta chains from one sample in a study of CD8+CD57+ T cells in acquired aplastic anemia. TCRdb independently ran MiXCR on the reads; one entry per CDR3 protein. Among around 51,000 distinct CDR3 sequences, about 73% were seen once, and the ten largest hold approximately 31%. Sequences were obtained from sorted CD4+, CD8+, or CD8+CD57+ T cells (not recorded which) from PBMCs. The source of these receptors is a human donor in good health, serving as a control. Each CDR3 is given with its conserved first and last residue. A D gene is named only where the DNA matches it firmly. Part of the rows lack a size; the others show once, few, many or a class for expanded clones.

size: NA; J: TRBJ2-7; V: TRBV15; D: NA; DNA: TGTGCCACCAGAGACCAAGGGGGCTACGAGCAGTACTTC; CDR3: CATRDQGGYEQYF
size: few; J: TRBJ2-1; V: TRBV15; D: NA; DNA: TGTGCCACCAGCGTCGGACTGGGCTCCTACAATGAGCAGTTCTTC; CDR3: CATSVGLGSYNEQFF
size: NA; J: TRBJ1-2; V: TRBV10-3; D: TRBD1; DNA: TGTGCCATCAGGCCGGGACAGGGAAGGGTTGGCTACACCTTC; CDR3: CAIRPGQGRVGYTF
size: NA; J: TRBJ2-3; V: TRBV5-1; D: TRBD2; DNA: TGCGCCAGCAGCCTGCGGGGGGCGAGCACAGATACGCAGTATTTT; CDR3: CASSLRGASTDTQYF
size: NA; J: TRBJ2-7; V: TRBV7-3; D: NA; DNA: TGTGCCAGTCACGGGGGACAAATCTACGAGCAGTACTTC; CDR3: CASHGGQIYEQYF
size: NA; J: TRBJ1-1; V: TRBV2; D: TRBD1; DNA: TGTGCCAGCCAGGGGGGACAGAGCGCTTTCTTT; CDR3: CASQGGQSAFF
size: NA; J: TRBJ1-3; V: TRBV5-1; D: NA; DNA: TGCGCCAGCAGATATGACAGAGTCCTCGATGGCTACACCATATATTTT; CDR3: CASRYDRVLDGYTIYF
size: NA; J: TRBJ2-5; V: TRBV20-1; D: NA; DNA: TGCAGTGCATTGAGGGGGATCCAGTACTTC; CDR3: CSALRGIQYF
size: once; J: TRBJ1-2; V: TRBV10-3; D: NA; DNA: TGTGCCATCAACCTCTCGGGCCAGAACTATGGCTACACCTTC; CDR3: CAINLSGQNYGYTF
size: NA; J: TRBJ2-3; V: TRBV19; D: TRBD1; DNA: TGTGCCAGCCGGGACAGAGACACAGATACGCAGTATTTT; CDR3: CASRDRDTDTQYF
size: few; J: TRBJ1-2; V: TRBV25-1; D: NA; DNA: TGTGCCAGCAGTGAGCGGGACATCCTCGGCTATGGCTACACCTTC; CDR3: CASSERDILGYGYTF
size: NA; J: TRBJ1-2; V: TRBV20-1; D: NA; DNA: TGCAGTGCTAGCTTTGGCCGGTATGGCTACACCTTC; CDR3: CSASFGRYGYTF
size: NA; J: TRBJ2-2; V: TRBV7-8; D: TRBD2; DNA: TGTGCCAGCAGACCCTCCCTAGCGGCGGACGGGGAGCTGTTTTTT; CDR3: CASRPSLAADGELFF
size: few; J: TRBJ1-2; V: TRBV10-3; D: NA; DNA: TGTGCCATCAGCCGGGGAGACACACAATATGGCTACACCTTC; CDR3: CAISRGDTQYGYTF
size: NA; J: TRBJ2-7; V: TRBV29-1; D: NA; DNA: TGCAGCGTTGTTGTATGGAGGAGCTACGAGCAGTACTTC; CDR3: CSVVVWRSYEQYF
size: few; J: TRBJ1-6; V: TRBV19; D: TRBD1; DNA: TGTGCCAGTAGTGCCACAGGGGGCCGGGATTCACCCCTCCACTTT; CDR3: CASSATGGRDSPLHF
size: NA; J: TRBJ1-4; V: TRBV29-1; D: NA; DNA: TGCAGCGTTAGCCGGGGAAGTGAAAAACTGTTTTTT; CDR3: CSVSRGSEKLFF
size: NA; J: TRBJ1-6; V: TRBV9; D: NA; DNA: TGTGCCAGCAGCGTAGATTATTCGGCTTCACCCCTCCACTTT; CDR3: CASSVDYSASPLHF
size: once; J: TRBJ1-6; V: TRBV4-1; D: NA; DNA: TGCGCCAGCAGCCAAGAAGGCAGGGTTTCACCCCTCCACTTT; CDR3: CASSQEGRVSPLHF
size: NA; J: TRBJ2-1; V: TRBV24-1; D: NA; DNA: TGTGCCACCAGTGACCCTAATGAGCAGTTCTTC; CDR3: CATSDPNEQFF